This T cell receptor beta chain was profiled in a study of blood T cell repertoires in COVID-19. Study-level information: Acute-phase and convalescent COVID-19 samples originated in the United States, Italy and Spain. PBMCs, B-cell-depleted T cells, or T cells were the source of the cDNA or gDNA that made up the material.

The authors' processing: By means of reference gene primer amplification, nucleated cell counts were estimated. Produced via immunoSEQ multiplex PCR; TCRdb's table is partial and in-frame only. That table supplies the V and J calls and clone size; D and trimming were determined from the DNA. The sample has 120,000 or so clones, 72% seen once; the top ten hold roughly 7.5%. The CDR3 totals 13 residues. The germline V gene has CDR1 ENHRY and CDR2 SYGVKD. The V gene end was trimmed by 6 bases and the J gene end by 6 bases; junction bases not matched to a gene: 4. Sequencing used peripheral blood. The J gene is TRBJ1-5, the V gene TRBV10-3; 8 bases fit TRBD1. The TCR sequence derives from a woman in her sixties with acute or convalescent COVID-19. The CDR3: CAIRGQDGQPQHF. The CDR3 bases are TGTGCCATCAGGGGACAGGACGGTCAGCCCCAGCATTTT.